This T cell receptor (beta chain) was retrieved from a study of blood T cell repertoires in COVID-19. Two consecutive negative NP/OP PCR tests, clearance, or resolved symptoms defined Cohort 3 recovery. Per the germline V gene, CDR1 is SGHRS and CDR2 is YFSETQ. CDR3 length: 16 amino acids. Trimming removed 4 bases from V and 2 bases from J; junction bases left unmatched: 5. TCRdb's table, derived via immunoSEQ multiplex PCR, lists solely in-frame clones and lacks some. The data hold roughly 170,000 clones, with more than 65% observed a single time. The gene calls are TRBV5-1 and TRBJ2-2; 10 bases are a match to TRBD1. The sample was PBMCs or T cells enriched from blood (not recorded which). The clonotype was recovered from a man in his fifties or sixties who had recovered from COVID-19. In nucleotides, the CDR3 is TGCGCCAGCAGCCAAGGGACAGGGGCTAACACCGGGGAGCTGTTTTTT. Residues: CASSQGTGANTGELFF.